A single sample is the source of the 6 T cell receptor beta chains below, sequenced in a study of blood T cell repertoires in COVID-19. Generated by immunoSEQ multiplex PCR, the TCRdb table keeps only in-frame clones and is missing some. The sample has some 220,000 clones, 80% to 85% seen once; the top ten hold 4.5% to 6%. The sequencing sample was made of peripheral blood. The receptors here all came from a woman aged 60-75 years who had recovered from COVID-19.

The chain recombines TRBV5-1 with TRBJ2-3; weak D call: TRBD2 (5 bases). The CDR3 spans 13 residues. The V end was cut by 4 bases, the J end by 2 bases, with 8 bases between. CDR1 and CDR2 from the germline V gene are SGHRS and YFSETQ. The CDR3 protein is CASSDGDTDTQYF. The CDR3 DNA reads TGCGCCAGCAGCGACGGGGACACAGATACGCAGTATTTT.

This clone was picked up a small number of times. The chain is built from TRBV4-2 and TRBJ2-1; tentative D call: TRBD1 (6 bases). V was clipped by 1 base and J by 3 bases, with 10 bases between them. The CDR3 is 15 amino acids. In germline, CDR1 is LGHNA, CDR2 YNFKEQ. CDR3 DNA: TGTGCCAGCAGCCAAGTTGGGACAAGCTACAATGAGCAGTTCTTC. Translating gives CASSQVGTSYNEQFF.

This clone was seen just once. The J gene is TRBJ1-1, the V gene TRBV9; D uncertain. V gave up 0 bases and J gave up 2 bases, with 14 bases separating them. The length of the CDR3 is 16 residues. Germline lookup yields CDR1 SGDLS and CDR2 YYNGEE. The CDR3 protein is CASSVGATGSNTEAFF. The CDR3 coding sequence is TGTGCCAGCAGCGTAGGAGCCACGGGATCTAACACTGAAGCTTTCTTT.

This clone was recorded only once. CDR3 in amino acids: CASSPTGDTEAFF. In DNA form, the CDR3 reads TGTGCCAGCAGCCCGACAGGGGACACTGAAGCTTTCTTT. The chain links TRBV7-8 to TRBJ1-1, with 8 bases fitting TRBD1. The germline gives CDR1 SGHVS, CDR2 FQNEAQ. With 5 bases clipped from V and 3 bases from J, the junction kept 2 bases outside the gene matches. CDR3 size: 13 residues. The variable domain in full, completed from reference TRBV7-8 and TRBJ1-1, reads GAGVSQSPRYKVAKRGQDVALRCDPISGHVSLFWYQQALGQGPEFLTYFQNEAQLDKSGLPSDRFFAERPEGSVSTLKIQRTQQEDSAVYLCASSPTGDTEAFFGQGTRLTVV.

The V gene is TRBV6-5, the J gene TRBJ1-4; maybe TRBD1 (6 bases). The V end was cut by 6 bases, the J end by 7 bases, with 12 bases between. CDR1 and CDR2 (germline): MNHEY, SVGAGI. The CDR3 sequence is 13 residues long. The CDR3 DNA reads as TGTGCCAGCAGCCCGGGACAACTTGAAAAACTGTTTTTT. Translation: CASSPGQLEKLFF.

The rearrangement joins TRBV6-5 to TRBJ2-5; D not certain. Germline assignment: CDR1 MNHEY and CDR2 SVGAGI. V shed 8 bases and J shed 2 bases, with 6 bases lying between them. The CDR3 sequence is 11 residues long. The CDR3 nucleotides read TGTGCCAGCGCCTATCAAGAGACCCAGTACTTC. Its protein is CASAYQETQYF.